This T cell receptor beta chain comes out of a study of blood T cells in healthy people across ages. Study-level points and caveats: As naive T cell percentage varied, TCR beta diversity correlated strongly with it.

It was with a sample-barcoded 5' primer and a J-beta primer mix that a second PCR of roughly 7 to 12 cycles was run. TCRdb ran MiXCR on the 5' RACE reads and lists one entry per CDR3 protein. The table records fewer than 800,000 distinct CDR3 sequences, just under 25% of them present only once. Trimming removed 4 bases at V and 3 bases at J, with 14 bases between. The CDR3 consists of 14 residues. In germline, CDR1 is SGDLS, CDR2 YYNGEE. Peripheral blood from each donor was collected in a volume of roughly 9.8 milliliters. To note about this clonotype: Its antigen is still unknown.

These same data were also listed under a study on T cells of mothers and their children. From that study: The study sampled three healthy Caucasian mothers and their six children.

Sequences were obtained from blood. This clonotype was sampled from a boy younger than 18 in good health. The rearrangement links TRBV9 to TRBJ2-7; tentative D call: TRBD1 (8 bases). In DNA, the CDR3 is TGTGCCAGCAGCCCACACAGGGGGGGCTACGAGCAGTACTTC. Translating it yields CASSPHRGGYEQYF.